Given below is one TCR beta chain in context. As yet, its antigen is unknown. Indicated treatment: approximately 9-day PBMC culture with coronavirus spike peptide pools or control peptides (ViraFEST assay). Researchers collected the unexposed donor's CD4+ T cells before the COVID-19 pandemic (2011-2018). These data belong to a study of vaccination and CD4 T cells after COVID-19. The CDR3 consists of 13 residues. Trimming left V 1 base short and J 0 bases short, with 3 bases between. The germline CDR1 and CDR2 sequences are KGHSH and LQKENI. Sequenced with the Oncomine TCR Beta short-read assay was DNA taken from cultured CD4+ T cells. TCRdb used MiXCR to reprocess the PCR reads, holding one entry per CDR3 protein. Here the sample spans around 6,100 distinct CDR3 sequences, less than 50% being singletons.

The chain uses TRBV18 and TRBJ2-5; D not resolved. The sequencing sample was made of CD4+ T cells from blood, cultured in vitro. This TCR came from a human donor in good health. The CDR3 DNA reads TGTGCCAGCTCACCACAGTACCAAGAGACCCAGTACTTC. This encodes CASSPQYQETQYF.